The clone carrying this TCR beta chain turned up a few times. Its target is not known. This sample is part of a study of post-analysis software for immune sequencing data. This CDR3 has 14 amino acids. Germline loops: CDR1 SGHRS, CDR2 YFSETQ. Trimming shortened V by 0 bases and J by 9 bases, and 13 bases separated the two germline ends. TCR beta cDNA libraries had unique molecular identifiers. Using its own MiXCR run on the PCR reads, TCRdb lists one record per CDR3 protein. Among almost 700,000 distinct CDR3 sequences listed, approximately 59% were seen once. Study-level results: Compared with controls, patients had more of roughly five TRBV segments, including TRBV5-6, TRBV5-1 and TRBV20-1.

V is TRBV5-1 and J is TRBJ2-1, with D maybe TRBD2 (5 bases). Specimen: blood. The sequence was collected from a girl between 2 and 10 years old with multiple sclerosis. This CDR3 is CASSLAQSAGEQFF. The CDR3 DNA sequence: TGCGCCAGCAGCTTGGCCCAATCGGCGGGTGAGCAGTTCTTC.